The 27 T cell receptor beta chains in this list originate from one sample, sequenced in a study of CD4 T cells in relation to SARS-CoV-2 and coronaviruses (dated by TCRdb to the early 2020s). CD4+ T cells from unexposed donors were collected before the COVID-19 pandemic (2011-2018). The library came from the immunoSEQ multiplex PCR assay. TCRdb carries this immuneACCESS record with in-frame sequences only. Its versions omit some clonotypes, under half of them owing to an unresolved V gene in the studies checked, with the rest unexplained. For this sample there are around 65,000 clones; 85% to 90% appear just once. The ten biggest clones cover over 1.5% of the sample. Sample: memory CD4+ T cells from PBMCs. This sample's cell subset or site label indicates: memory (non-naive) CD4+ T cells. All receptors come from a human donor in good health.

J is TRBJ2-5 and V is TRBV29-1; D is perhaps TRBD1 or TRBD2 (6 bases each). Germline values: CDR1 SQVTM, CDR2 ANQGSEA. V gave up 4 bases and J gave up 5 bases, with 14 bases separating them. The CDR3 totals 13 residues. The DNA of the CDR3 is TGCAGCGTTGTAAGGGGGGCGGGGGAGACCCAGTACTTC. This gives the protein CSVVRGAGETQYF.

The chain employs TRBV6-5 and TRBJ2-7, with a tentative D call TRBD1 (6 bases). The CDR3 is 14 amino acids. Per germline, CDR1 MNHEY and CDR2 SVGAGI. The ends were cut back, 0 bases at V and 2 bases at J, with 8 bases in the middle. The CDR3 DNA sequence: TGTGCCAGCAGTTACTCCGGGACAACCTACGAGCAGTACTTC. Its translation is CASSYSGTTYEQYF.

This chain links TRBV18 with TRBJ1-1, with TRBD1 as a possible D gene (5 bases). The CDR3 contains 14 residues. The germline V gene encodes CDR1 KGHSH and CDR2 LQKENI. The V end lost 1 base, the J end lost 5 bases, and 11 bases lay between the germline ends. CDR3 in DNA: TGTGCCAGCTCACCACTCGGCAGGGCTACTGAAGCTTTCTTT. This gives the protein CASSPLGRATEAFF.

The DNA for the CDR3 is TGTGCCAGCACCCTCGGGACAGGGGGAACAGATACGCAGTATTTT. It encodes CASTLGTGGTDTQYF. The gene calls are TRBV28 and TRBJ2-3, with 11 positions matching TRBD1. From germline, CDR1 is MDHEN and CDR2 SYDVKM. This CDR3 region has 15 residues. V dropped 7 bases and J dropped 3; count of bases not matched to a gene: 6. The variable domain in full, completed from reference TRBV28 and TRBJ2-3, reads DVKVTQSSRYLVKRTGEKVFLECVQDMDHENMFWYRQDPGLGLRLIYFSYDVKMKEKGDIPEGYSVSREKKERFSLILESASTNQTSMYLCASTLGTGGTDTQYFGPGTRLTVL.

The V call is TRBV18, the J call TRBJ2-1; D uncertain. Germline V gene data show CDR1 as KGHSH and CDR2 as LQKENI. The CDR3 has 13 residues. V gave up 2 bases and J gave up 10 bases, with 12 bases separating them. This CDR3 is CASSPSSLEEQFF. CDR3 bases: TGTGCCAGCTCACCAAGTTCCTTGGAGGAGCAGTTCTTC.

This sequence joins TRBV5-1 and TRBJ2-3, with 10 bases that match TRBD2. Trimming at V came to 4 bases and at J to 2 bases, leaving 10 bases not matched to a gene. Germline loops: CDR1 SGHRS, CDR2 YFSETQ. The CDR3 totals 17 residues. The CDR3 DNA follows: TGCGCCAGCAGCCCGGGGCTGCTAGCGGGAGCCACAGATACGCAGTATTTT. Protein product: CASSPGLLAGATDTQYF.

This clone was recorded a few times. The rearrangement links TRBV27 to TRBJ2-7; 7 bases map to TRBD1. The CDR3 consists of 14 residues. The ends lost 5 bases at V and 3 bases at J; junction bases unmatched: 7. Germline CDR1 is MNHEY and CDR2 is SMNVEV (reference sequence). CDR3 nucleotides: TGTGCCAGCAGTCCCCAGGACAGGTTCTACGAGCAGTACTTC. This translates into CASSPQDRFYEQYF.

The V call is TRBV5-5, the J call TRBJ1-5; TRBD1 is a possible D gene (5 bases). This CDR3 is 14 amino acids long. V lost 2 bases, J lost 5 bases, and 11 bases lay in between. Germline CDR1 reads SGHKS; CDR2 reads YYEKEE (reference sequence). The CDR3 sequence: CASSFTSGDQPQHF. CDR3 sequence (DNA): TGTGCCAGCAGCTTTACGTCGGGGGATCAGCCCCAGCATTTT.

The chain links TRBV5-4 to TRBJ2-7, with TRBD2 matching 10 bases. The CDR3 loop spans 15 amino acids. Germline V CDR1 and CDR2: SGHNT, YYREEE (reference sequence). After removal of 0 bases from V and 1 base from J, the junction contained 1 base not matched to a gene. In nucleotides, the CDR3 is TGTGCCAGCAGCTTGGCTAGCGGGGGATCCTACGAGCAGTACTTC. As protein: CASSLASGGSYEQYF. Full variable domain (rest looked up from reference TRBV5-4 and TRBJ2-7): ETGVTQSPTHLIKTRGQQVTLRCSSQSGHNTVSWYQQALGQGPQFIFQYYREEENGRGNFPPRFSGLQFPNYSSELNVNALELDDSALYLCASSLASGGSYEQYFGPGTRLTVT.

This sequence joins TRBV25-1 and TRBJ2-1; D remains unclear. The V end was cut by 6 bases, the J end by 8 bases, with 11 bases between. Germline V lookup: CDR1 MGHDK, CDR2 SYGVNS. CDR3 length: 12 amino acids. The CDR3: CASSHNSYEQFF. Here the CDR3 DNA reads TGTGCCAGCAGCCATAACAGCTATGAGCAGTTCTTC.

This chain joins TRBV7-3 and TRBJ2-3; 13 bases are shared with TRBD2. The junction had 1 base not matched to a gene; V was cut back by 0 bases and J by 4 bases. The CDR3 totals 16 residues. CDR1 is SGHTA and CDR2 is FQGTGA in the germline V gene. In nucleotides, the CDR3 is TGTGCCAGCAGCTTAACAACTAGCGGGGGGGCAGATACGCAGTATTTT. Protein product: CASSLTTSGGADTQYF.

V and J are TRBV6-1 and TRBJ2-3; 9 bases agree with TRBD1. Germline V CDR1 and CDR2: MNHNS, SASEGT. CDR3 size: 14 residues. The V segment lost 2 bases and the J segment 7 bases; nucleotides outside the gene matches: 4. DNA of the CDR3: TGTGCCAGCAGTGAACAGGGACAGGGCCATACGCAGTATTTT. Its translation: CASSEQGQGHTQYF.

CDR3 nucleotides: TGTGCCAGCACCGATAGACTAGCGGGAGGTTCAGATACGCAGTATTTT. It codes for CASTDRLAGGSDTQYF. The chain has TRBV3-1 (or the pseudogene TRBV3-2) and TRBJ2-3; TRBD2 matches 13 bases. This CDR3 is 16 amino acids long. V gave up 7 bases and J gave up 4 bases; unmatched junction bases: 8. Per the germline V gene, CDR1 is LGHDT and CDR2 is YNNKEL (reference sequence).

This chain uses TRBV7-8 with TRBJ2-1; a weak D match, TRBD2 (6 bases). The germline gives CDR1 SGHVS, CDR2 FQNEAQ. V lost 2 bases to trimming and J lost 4 bases, with 18 bases between them. The CDR3 totals 17 residues. The CDR3 protein is CASSLFYLSGSYNEQFF. Written as DNA, the CDR3 is TGTGCCAGCAGCTTATTTTACTTGAGCGGGTCTTACAATGAGCAGTTCTTC.

The V gene is TRBV21-1, the J gene TRBJ2-7; no check of the table's D call, TRBD2, against the DNA was made. TRBV21-1 is termed a pseudogene. This CDR3 region has 15 residues. CDR3 in DNA: TGTGCCAGCAGCAACGGGTTGGACTGGGGCTACGAGCAGTACTTC. This codes for CASSNGLDWGYEQYF.

The chain has TRBV5-8 and TRBJ2-7; D may be TRBD1 (6 bases). CDR3 length: 16 amino acids. V was pared by 5 bases and J by 4 bases, with 22 bases between. CDR1 and CDR2 from the germline V gene are SGHTS and YDEGEE. CDR3 protein: CASRGLPGAGVYEQYF. In nucleotides, the CDR3 is TGTGCCAGCAGGGGTTTGCCTGGTGCAGGGGTGTACGAGCAGTACTTC.

V and J are TRBV6-2 or TRBV6-3 and TRBJ2-7, with a weak D call TRBD1 (6 bases). CDR1 is MNHEY and CDR2 is SVGEGT in the germline V gene. The CDR3 spans 12 residues. Trimming took off 6 bases at V and 5 bases at J, with 11 bases between the two ends. The CDR3 nucleotides read TGTGCCAGCAGCTCACAGGGCGACGAGCAGTACTTC. Protein: CASSSQGDEQYF.

This clone was counted a single time. This chain links TRBV9 with TRBJ2-7; D not certain. V lost 4 bases and J lost 0, with 11 bases in between. The length of the CDR3 is 14 residues. Germline V gene sequence: CDR1 SGDLS, CDR2 YYNGEE. The CDR3 bases are TGTGCCAGCAGCAGACGGACCGACTCCTACGAGCAGTACTTC. It translates to CASSRRTDSYEQYF.

The genes are TRBV7-9 and TRBJ2-5; D is tentatively TRBD1 or TRBD2 (5 bases each). Looked up from germline, CDR1 is SEHNR and CDR2 is FQNEAQ (reference sequence). The CDR3 is 14 amino acids. The V end lost 4 bases, the J end lost 4 bases, and 13 bases lay between the germline ends. CDR3 sequence (DNA): TGTGCCAGCAGCTCTACCCAGGGACCAGAGACCCAGTACTTC. This codes for CASSSTQGPETQYF.

This clone was seen only once. Different DNA sequences within this sample yield the same CDR3. The chain links TRBV9 to TRBJ1-1, with D tentatively TRBD1 (6 bases). This CDR3 spans 16 amino acids. Germline-derived CDR1 and CDR2 are SGDLS and YYNGEE. The V end was cut by 0 bases, the J end by 0 bases, with 12 bases between. The CDR3: CASSVGTGSLNTEAFF. The CDR3 DNA sequence: TGTGCCAGCAGCGTAGGCACAGGGAGCTTGAACACTGAAGCTTTCTTT.

The J gene is TRBJ1-1, the V gene TRBV15; D possibly corresponds to TRBD1 (5 bases). The CDR3 covers 15 residues. The V and J ends lost 5 bases and 3 bases respectively, with 16 bases between them. Germline V gene lookup returns CDR1 LNHNV and CDR2 YYDKDF (reference sequence). DNA for the CDR3: TGTGCCACCAGCCGCGATCTGGGGGGTGACACTGAAGCTTTCTTT. This gives the protein CATSRDLGGDTEAFF.

The rearrangement links TRBV9 to TRBJ2-2, with D possibly matching TRBD1 (5 bases). Germline V lookup: CDR1 SGDLS, CDR2 YYNGEE. This CDR3 region has 16 residues. The V end was cut by 0 bases, the J end by 4 bases, with 13 bases between. CDR3 bases: TGTGCCAGCAGCGTAGTACAGGTGGAGAGCACCGGGGAGCTGTTTTTT. Translation: CASSVVQVESTGELFF.

V is TRBV7-9 and J is TRBJ1-1; D gene uncertain. The CDR3 contains 15 residues. Trimming stripped 5 bases from V and 5 bases from J, with 18 bases between. In germline, CDR1 is SEHNR, CDR2 FQNEAQ (reference sequence). CDR3 amino acids: CASSLRSAARTEAFF. CDR3 nucleotides: TGTGCCAGCAGCCTCCGAAGTGCGGCAAGGACTGAAGCTTTCTTT. The variable domain in full, completed from reference TRBV7-9 and TRBJ1-1, reads DTGVSQNPRHKITKRGQNVTFRCDPISEHNRLYWYRQTLGQGPEFLTYFQNEAQLEKSRLLSDRFSAERPKGSFSTLEIQRTEQGDSAMYLCASSLRSAARTEAFFGQGTRLTVV.

The chain links TRBV29-1 to TRBJ2-1; 12 nucleotides align to TRBD2. Germline CDR1 and CDR2: SQVTM and ANQGSEA. The length of the CDR3 is 18 residues. J lost 2 bases, V lost 8 bases, and 16 bases had no gene match. The CDR3 protein is CSPLLAGGPDKPYNEQFF. CDR3 sequence (DNA): TGCAGCCCCCTCCTAGCGGGAGGGCCAGATAAGCCCTACAATGAGCAGTTCTTC.

The chain combines TRBV7-3 with TRBJ1-5; D remains ambiguous. The germline V gene has CDR1 SGHTA and CDR2 FQGTGA. V lost 5 bases, J lost 6 bases, and 5 bases lay in between. CDR3 length: 11 residues. The CDR3 is CASSMGQPQHF. CDR3 DNA sequence: TGTGCCAGCAGCATGGGTCAGCCCCAGCATTTT.

CDR3 residues: CASSQGEGFNYGYTF. The CDR3 DNA reads TGTGCCAGCAGCCAAGGAGAGGGGTTTAACTATGGCTACACCTTC. This chain uses TRBV3-1 (or the pseudogene TRBV3-2) with TRBJ1-2; D possibly corresponds to TRBD1 (5 bases). V shed 1 base and J shed 1 base, with 10 bases lying between them. Germline V gene lookup returns CDR1 LGHDT and CDR2 YNNKEL (reference sequence). CDR3 size: 15 residues.

J is TRBJ2-7 and V is TRBV7-3; D is unclear. The V end was cut by 1 base, the J end by 0 bases, with 7 bases between. Germline V CDR1 and CDR2: SGHTA, FQGTGA. The CDR3 has 14 residues. For the CDR3, the DNA is TGTGCCAGCAGCTTAAGCGTCAGCTCCTACGAGCAGTACTTC. Its translation is CASSLSVSSYEQYF.